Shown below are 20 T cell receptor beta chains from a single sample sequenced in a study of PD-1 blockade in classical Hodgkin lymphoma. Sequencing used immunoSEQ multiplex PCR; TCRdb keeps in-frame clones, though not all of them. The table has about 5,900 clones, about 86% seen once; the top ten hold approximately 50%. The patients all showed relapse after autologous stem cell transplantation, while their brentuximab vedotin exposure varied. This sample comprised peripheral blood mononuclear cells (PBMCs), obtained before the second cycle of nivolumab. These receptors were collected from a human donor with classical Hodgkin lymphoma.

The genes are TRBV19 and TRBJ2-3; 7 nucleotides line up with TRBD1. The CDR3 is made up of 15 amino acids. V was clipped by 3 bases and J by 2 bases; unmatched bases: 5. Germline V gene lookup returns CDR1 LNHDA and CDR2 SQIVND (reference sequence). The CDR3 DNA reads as TGTGCCAGTAGTATTGGGACAGATTCCACAGATACGCAGTATTTT. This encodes CASSIGTDSTDTQYF.

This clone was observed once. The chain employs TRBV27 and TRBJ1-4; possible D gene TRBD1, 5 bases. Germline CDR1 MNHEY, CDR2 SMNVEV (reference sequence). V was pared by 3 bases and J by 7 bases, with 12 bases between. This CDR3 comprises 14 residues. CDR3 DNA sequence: TGTGCCAGCAGTTTTGGGGTGAGGGGTGAAAAACTGTTTTTT. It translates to CASSFGVRGEKLFF.

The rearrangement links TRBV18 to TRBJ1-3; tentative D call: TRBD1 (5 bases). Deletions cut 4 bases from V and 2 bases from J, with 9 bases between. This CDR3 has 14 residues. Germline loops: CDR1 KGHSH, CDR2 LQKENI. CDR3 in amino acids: CASSHGTAGNTIYF. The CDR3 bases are TGTGCCAGCTCACACGGGACCGCTGGAAACACCATATATTTT.

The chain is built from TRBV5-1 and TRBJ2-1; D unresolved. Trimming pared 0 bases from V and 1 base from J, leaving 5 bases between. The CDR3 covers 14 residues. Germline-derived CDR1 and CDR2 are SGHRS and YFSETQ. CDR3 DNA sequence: TGCGCCAGCAGCTTGGGGTCGTCCTACAATGAGCAGTTCTTC. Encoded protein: CASSLGSSYNEQFF.

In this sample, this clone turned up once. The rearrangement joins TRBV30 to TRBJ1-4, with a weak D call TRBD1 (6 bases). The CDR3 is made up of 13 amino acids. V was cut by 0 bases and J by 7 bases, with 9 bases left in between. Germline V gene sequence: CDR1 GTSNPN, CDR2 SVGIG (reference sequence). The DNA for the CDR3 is TGTGCCTGGAGTGTACAGGGTAGTGAAAAACTGTTTTTT. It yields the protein CAWSVQGSEKLFF.

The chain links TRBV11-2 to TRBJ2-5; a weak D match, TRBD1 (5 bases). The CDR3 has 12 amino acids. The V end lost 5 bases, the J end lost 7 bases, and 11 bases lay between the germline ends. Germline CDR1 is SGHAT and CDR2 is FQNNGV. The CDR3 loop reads CASSPTQGTQYF. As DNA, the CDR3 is TGTGCCAGCAGCCCGACTCAGGGGACCCAGTACTTC.

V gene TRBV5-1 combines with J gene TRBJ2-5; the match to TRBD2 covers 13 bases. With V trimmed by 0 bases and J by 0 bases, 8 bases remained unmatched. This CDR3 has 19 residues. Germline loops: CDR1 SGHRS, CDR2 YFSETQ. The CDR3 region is CASSLAWTSGRVYQETQYF. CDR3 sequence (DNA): TGCGCCAGCAGCTTGGCCTGGACTAGCGGGAGAGTGTACCAAGAGACCCAGTACTTC.

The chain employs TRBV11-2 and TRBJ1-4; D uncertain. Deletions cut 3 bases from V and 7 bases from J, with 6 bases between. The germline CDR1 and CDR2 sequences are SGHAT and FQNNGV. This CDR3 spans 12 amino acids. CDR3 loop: CASSFHGEKLFF. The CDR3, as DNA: TGTGCCAGCAGCTTCCATGGTGAAAAACTGTTTTTT. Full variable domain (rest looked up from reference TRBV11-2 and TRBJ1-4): EAGVAQSPRYKIIEKRQSVAFWCNPISGHATLYWYQQILGQGPKLLIQFQNNGVVDDSQLPKDRFSAERLKGVDSTLKIQPAKLEDSAVYLCASSFHGEKLFFGSGTQLSVL.

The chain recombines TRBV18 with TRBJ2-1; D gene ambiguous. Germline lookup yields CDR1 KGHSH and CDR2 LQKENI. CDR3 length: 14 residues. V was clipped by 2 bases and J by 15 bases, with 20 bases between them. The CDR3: CASSPVGNLRDGFF. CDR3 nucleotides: TGTGCCAGCTCACCAGTAGGGAATCTCCGCGACGGGTTCTTC.

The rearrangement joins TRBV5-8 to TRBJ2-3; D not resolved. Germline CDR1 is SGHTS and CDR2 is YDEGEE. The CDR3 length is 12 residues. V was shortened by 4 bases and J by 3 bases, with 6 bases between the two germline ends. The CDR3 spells CASSATTDTQYF. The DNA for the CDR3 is TGTGCCAGCAGCGCTACGACAGATACGCAGTATTTT.

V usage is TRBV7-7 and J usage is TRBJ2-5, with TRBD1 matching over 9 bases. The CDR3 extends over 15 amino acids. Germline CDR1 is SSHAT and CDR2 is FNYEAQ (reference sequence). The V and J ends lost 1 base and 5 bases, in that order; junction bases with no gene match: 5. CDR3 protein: CASSLGTGAWETQYF. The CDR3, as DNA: TGTGCCAGCAGCTTAGGGACAGGGGCCTGGGAGACCCAGTACTTC.

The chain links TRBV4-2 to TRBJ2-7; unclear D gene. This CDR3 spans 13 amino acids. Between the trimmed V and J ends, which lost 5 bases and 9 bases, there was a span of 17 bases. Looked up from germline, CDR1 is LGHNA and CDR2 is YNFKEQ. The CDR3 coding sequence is TGTGCCAGCAGCTTAGGCGGCCTCTGGGGGCAGTACGTC. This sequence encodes CASSLGGLWGQYV.

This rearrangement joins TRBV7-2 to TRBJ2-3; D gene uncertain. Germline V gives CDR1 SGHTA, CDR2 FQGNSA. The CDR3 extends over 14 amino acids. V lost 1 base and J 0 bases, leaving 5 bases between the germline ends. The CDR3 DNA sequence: TGTGCCAGCAGCTTAGTCGGGAGCACAGATACGCAGTATTTT. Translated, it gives CASSLVGSTDTQYF.

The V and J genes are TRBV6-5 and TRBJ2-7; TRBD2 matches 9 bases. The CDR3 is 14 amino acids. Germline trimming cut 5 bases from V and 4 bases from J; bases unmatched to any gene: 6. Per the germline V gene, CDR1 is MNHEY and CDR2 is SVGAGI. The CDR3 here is CASSPGLASYEQYV. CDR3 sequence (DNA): TGTGCCAGCAGTCCGGGACTAGCCTCGTACGAGCAGTACGTC.

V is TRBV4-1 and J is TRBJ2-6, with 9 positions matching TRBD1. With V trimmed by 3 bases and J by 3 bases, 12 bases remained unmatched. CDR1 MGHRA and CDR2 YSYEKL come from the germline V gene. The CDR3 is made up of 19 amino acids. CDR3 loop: CASSHTWGQGGGGANVLTF. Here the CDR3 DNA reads TGCGCCAGCAGCCACACTTGGGGACAGGGTGGTGGTGGGGCCAACGTCCTGACTTTC.

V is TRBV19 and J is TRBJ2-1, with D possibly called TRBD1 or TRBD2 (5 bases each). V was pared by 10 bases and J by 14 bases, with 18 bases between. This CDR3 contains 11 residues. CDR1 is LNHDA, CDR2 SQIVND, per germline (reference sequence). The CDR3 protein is CATLGHLGKFF. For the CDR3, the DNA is TGTGCCACCCTGGGGCACCTCGGGAAGTTCTTC.

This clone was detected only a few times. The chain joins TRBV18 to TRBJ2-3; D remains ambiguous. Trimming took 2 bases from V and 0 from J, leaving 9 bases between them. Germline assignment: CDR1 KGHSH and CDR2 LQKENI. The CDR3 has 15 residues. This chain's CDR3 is CASSPGQISTDTQYF. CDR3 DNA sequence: TGTGCCAGCTCACCAGGTCAAATTAGCACAGATACGCAGTATTTT.

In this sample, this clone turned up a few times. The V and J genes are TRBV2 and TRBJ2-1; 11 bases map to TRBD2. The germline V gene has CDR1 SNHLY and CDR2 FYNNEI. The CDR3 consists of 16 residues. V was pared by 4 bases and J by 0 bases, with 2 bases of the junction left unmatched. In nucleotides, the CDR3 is TGTGCCAGCAGTGTAGCGGGGGGGAGCTCCTACAATGAGCAGTTCTTC. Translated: CASSVAGGSSYNEQFF.

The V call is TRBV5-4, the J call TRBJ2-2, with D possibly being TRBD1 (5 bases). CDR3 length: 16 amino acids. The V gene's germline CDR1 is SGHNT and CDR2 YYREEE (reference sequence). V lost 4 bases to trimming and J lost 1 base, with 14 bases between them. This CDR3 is CASSHLGQGNTGELFF. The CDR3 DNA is TGTGCCAGCAGCCATCTCGGCCAGGGGAACACCGGGGAGCTGTTTTTT.

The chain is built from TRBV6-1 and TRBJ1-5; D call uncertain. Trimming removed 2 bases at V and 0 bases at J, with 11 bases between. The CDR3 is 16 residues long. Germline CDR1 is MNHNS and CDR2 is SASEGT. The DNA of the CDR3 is TGTGCCAGCAGTGAACAAGGGCCTTATAGCAATCAGCCCCAGCATTTT. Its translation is CASSEQGPYSNQPQHF.